The next 32 T cell receptor beta chains were all read from a single sample in a study of cytomegalovirus exposure and HLA in healthy donors. Amplification used 60 Vbeta primers and 13 Jbeta primers. The table came from immunoSEQ multiplex PCR; TCRdb's copy has only in-frame clones and leaves some out. The sample records over 150,000 clones, about two thirds being singletons. Specimen: PBMCs. Receptors originate from a woman aged 18-29 years in good health and CMV-seropositive.

This clone was counted only a few times. The DNA of the CDR3 is TGTGCCAGCAGCGGGGACAGATCTTACGAGCAGTACTTC. Its protein product is CASSGDRSYEQYF. V is TRBV6-5 and J is TRBJ2-7; 7 nucleotides align to TRBD1. CDR1 and CDR2 (germline): MNHEY, SVGAGI. CDR3 length: 13 amino acids. Trimming at V came to 6 bases and at J to 4 bases, leaving 6 bases not matched to a gene.

This chain connects TRBV19 to TRBJ1-5; 7 bases are shared with TRBD1. This CDR3 comprises 14 residues. Germline V CDR1 and CDR2: LNHDA, SQIVND (reference sequence). V lost 5 bases to trimming and J lost 5 bases; unmatched junction nucleotides: 6. The CDR3 sequence is CASSVTGPDQPQHF. The CDR3, as DNA: TGTGCCAGTAGTGTGACAGGGCCCGATCAGCCCCAGCATTTT.

A few counts support this clone. The chain is built from TRBV7-9 and TRBJ2-7, with 7 bases lining up with TRBD1. V gave up 5 bases and J gave up 0 bases; unmatched junction bases: 4. Germline assignment: CDR1 SEHNR and CDR2 FQNEAQ (reference sequence). The CDR3 sequence is 14 residues long. CDR3 loop: CASSPGTVSYEQYF. CDR3 nucleotide sequence: TGTGCCAGCAGCCCCGGGACAGTCTCCTACGAGCAGTACTTC.

The chain links TRBV30 to TRBJ1-6, with 7 bases matching TRBD1. The ends lost 3 bases at V and 7 bases at J; junction bases unmatched: 9. The CDR3 extends over 15 amino acids. Germline assignment: CDR1 GTSNPN and CDR2 SVGIG (reference sequence). In DNA form, the CDR3 reads TGTGCCTGGAGCCTCGACAGGGCCTTCAATTCACCCCTCCACTTT. It yields the protein CAWSLDRAFNSPLHF.

This clone has a handful of counts. V is TRBV6-1 and J is TRBJ2-7; TRBD1 aligns across 10 bases. The CDR3 is made up of 14 amino acids. The germline CDR1 and CDR2 sequences are MNHNS and SASEGT. J lost 6 bases, V lost 7 bases, and 9 bases had no gene match. CDR3 nucleotides: TGTGCCAGCACGCGGGACAGGGGACGGAGCGAGCAGTACTTC. This gives the protein CASTRDRGRSEQYF.

CDR3 sequence reads: CASRIGQGKANYGYTF. The CDR3 coding sequence is TGTGCCAGCAGGATCGGACAGGGTAAAGCTAACTATGGCTACACCTTC. The chain carries TRBV2 and TRBJ1-2; 8 bases agree with TRBD1. V shed 6 bases and J 0 bases; nucleotides not matched to a gene: 9. Germline V gene data show CDR1 as SNHLY and CDR2 as FYNNEI. The CDR3 covers 16 residues.

The J gene is TRBJ2-7, the V gene TRBV5-8, with 8 nucleotides matching TRBD2. The CDR3 totals 15 residues. The ends lost 3 bases at V and 2 bases at J; junction bases unmatched: 7. From germline, CDR1 is SGHTS and CDR2 YDEGEE. CDR3: CASSSLAGGAYEQYF. The CDR3 nucleotides are TGTGCCAGCAGCTCCCTAGCGGGTGGCGCCTACGAGCAGTACTTC.

The chain carries TRBV27 and TRBJ2-2; D might be TRBD1 (6 bases). The CDR3 extends over 16 amino acids. Trimming left V 7 bases short and J 0 bases short, with 15 bases between. Germline V gene lookup returns CDR1 MNHEY and CDR2 SMNVEV (reference sequence). CDR3 nucleotides: TGTGCCAGCATTCCTCTCGGACAGACGAACACCGGGGAGCTGTTTTTT. Its translation: CASIPLGQTNTGELFF.

This clone has a single count. This chain links TRBV18 with TRBJ2-7, with D possibly matching TRBD1 (5 bases). CDR1 and CDR2 from the germline V gene are KGHSH and LQKENI. This CDR3 has 15 residues. Trimming removed 1 base from V and 2 bases from J, with 12 bases in between. CDR3 in amino acids: CASSPRGRVTYEQYF. For the CDR3, the DNA is TGTGCCAGCTCACCACGTGGCAGGGTAACCTACGAGCAGTACTTC.

Points on this clone: A junction boundary mismatches the germline segment, possibly from a read error. This chain links TRBV27 with TRBJ1-2; 12 nucleotides match TRBD1. Germline V lookup: CDR1 MNHEY, CDR2 SMNVEV (reference sequence). The CDR3 runs 15 residues. The CDR3 is CASSLSGQGALGYTF. The CDR3 region has the DNA TGTGCCAGCAGCTTATCGGGACAGGGGGCTCTGGGCTACACCTTC.

The CDR3 spells CAISDRDLFTF. CDR3 bases: TGTGCCATCAGTGACAGGGACTTATTCACCTTC. V gene TRBV10-3 combines with J gene TRBJ1-2; D is perhaps TRBD1 (5 bases). CDR1 is ENHRY, CDR2 SYGVKD, per germline. Deletions cut 3 bases from V and 13 bases from J, with 12 bases between. This CDR3 has 11 residues.

The J gene is TRBJ2-1, the V gene TRBV29-1; TRBD1 is a possible D gene (5 bases). CDR3 length: 12 residues. Germline V CDR1 and CDR2: SQVTM, ANQGSEA. Trimming pared 7 bases from V and 4 bases from J, leaving 11 bases between. CDR3 nucleotide sequence: TGCAGCGCCAAGACAGCGTACAATGAGCAGTTCTTC. Its translation: CSAKTAYNEQFF.

This sequence joins TRBV21-1 and TRBJ1-1; the table assigns TRBD1, which was not confirmed against the DNA. TRBV21-1 is a documented pseudogene. This CDR3 is 11 amino acids long. CDR3 sequence reads: CASPEQGEAFF. Here the CDR3 DNA reads TGTGCCAGCCCAGAACAGGGTGAAGCTTTCTTT.

The chain recombines TRBV10-3 with TRBJ2-7; 10 nucleotides line up with TRBD2. The CDR3 has 16 residues. The J segment lost 2 bases and the V segment lost 10 bases, leaving 14 bases of the junction unmatched. CDR1 is ENHRY and CDR2 is SYGVKD in the germline V gene. In nucleotides, the CDR3 is TGTGCCACCAGCCCAGGGGGGACTAGCGCTACCTACGAGCAGTACTTC. Translation: CATSPGGTSATYEQYF.

This clone was found a few times. The same CDR3 arises from other DNA sequences in this sample as well. The chain links TRBV2 to TRBJ1-1, with TRBD1 matching over 8 bases. The V and J ends lost 6 bases and 1 base, in that order; junction bases with no gene match: 1. CDR1 SNHLY and CDR2 FYNNEI come from the germline V gene. The CDR3 runs to 13 residues. The CDR3 reads CASSGQGNTEAFF. The CDR3, as DNA: TGTGCCAGCAGCGGACAGGGGAACACTGAAGCTTTCTTT.

The rearrangement uses TRBV27 and TRBJ1-3; weak D call: TRBD1 (6 bases). The germline gives CDR1 MNHEY, CDR2 SMNVEV (reference sequence). Trimming left V 6 bases short and J 4 bases short, with 13 bases between. This CDR3 spans 14 amino acids. As DNA, the CDR3 is TGTGCCAGCAGGCTAACAGGGTCCGGAAACACCATATATTTT. Translating gives CASRLTGSGNTIYF.

The chain employs TRBV27 and TRBJ2-2, with TRBD2 matching 8 bases. V shed 2 bases and J 7 bases; nucleotides not matched to a gene: 9. The CDR3 totals 16 residues. CDR1 and CDR2 from the germline V gene are MNHEY and SMNVEV (reference sequence). The CDR3 DNA reads as TGTGCCAGCAGTTTAAGAGCGGGAGTAATTCACGGGGAGCTGTTTTTT. Its translation is CASSLRAGVIHGELFF.

This clone was seen a single time. The J gene is TRBJ2-1, the V gene TRBV27, with a tentative D call TRBD2 (6 bases). Looked up from germline, CDR1 is MNHEY and CDR2 is SMNVEV (reference sequence). The CDR3 is 14 amino acids. V was pared by 7 bases and J by 6 bases, with 16 bases between. The CDR3 here is CASTNIAAFNEQFF. In nucleotides, the CDR3 is TGTGCCAGCACGAATATAGCGGCGTTCAATGAGCAGTTCTTC.

J is TRBJ1-2 and V is TRBV15; perhaps TRBD1 as D (6 bases). Deletions cut 1 base from V and 5 bases from J, with 20 bases between. The germline V gene has CDR1 LNHNV and CDR2 YYDKDF (reference sequence). The CDR3 spans 17 residues. CDR3 nucleotide sequence: TGTGCCACCAGCAGAGTAATGAATGGGGGCAGGGTGTATGGCTACACCTTC. Amino acids: CATSRVMNGGRVYGYTF.

This chain connects TRBV7-2 to TRBJ2-7; 8 bases line up with TRBD1. Trimming removed 4 bases from V and 2 bases from J; junction bases left unmatched: 4. CDR3 size: 14 residues. From germline, CDR1 is SGHTA and CDR2 FQGNSA. In DNA form, the CDR3 reads TGTGCCAGCAGCTCCCACAGGGGGGCCTACGAGCAGTACTTC. Translated, it gives CASSSHRGAYEQYF.

The chain uses TRBV2 and TRBJ2-5, with 8 bases that match TRBD1. The better agreement between TRBJ2-7 and the DNA end casts doubt on the J call. The germline V gene encodes CDR1 SNHLY and CDR2 FYNNEI. The CDR3 loop spans 15 amino acids. CDR3 loop: CASSAQGATSYEQYF. The CDR3, as DNA: TGTGCCAGCAGTGCCCAGGGGGCTACCTCCTACGAGCAGTACTTC.

This clone was seen a few times. V and J are TRBV30 and TRBJ1-1; 7 bases are shared with TRBD1. V gave up 5 bases and J gave up 0 bases; unmatched junction bases: 6. CDR1 and CDR2 from the germline V gene are GTSNPN and SVGIG (reference sequence). The CDR3 covers 14 residues. DNA for the CDR3: TGTGCCTGGGACACCGGACAGGTGAACACTGAAGCTTTCTTT. This translates into CAWDTGQVNTEAFF.

This clone was counted only a few times. J is TRBJ1-1 and V is TRBV4-2; possible D gene TRBD1, 5 bases. This CDR3 has 11 residues. Germline-derived CDR1 and CDR2 are LGHNA and YNFKEQ. Trimming cost V 1 base and J 11 bases, with 8 bases left between them. For the CDR3, the DNA is TGTGCCAGCAGCCAAGGGGGGGATGCTTTCTTT. Translated: CASSQGGDAFF.

This clone has just a few counts. The chain recombines TRBV7-2 with TRBJ2-7; 10 nucleotides agree with TRBD1. CDR1 and CDR2 from the germline V gene are SGHTA and FQGNSA. The CDR3 is 14 residues long. V was clipped by 3 bases and J by 5 bases; unmatched bases: 4. The CDR3 reads CASSFSGQGNEQYF. CDR3 bases: TGTGCCAGCAGCTTCTCGGGACAGGGGAACGAGCAGTACTTC.

The gene calls are TRBV11-1 and TRBJ2-2; TRBD2 aligns across 10 bases. The germline V gene has CDR1 SGHAT and CDR2 FQDESV (reference sequence). This CDR3 spans 16 amino acids. The V and J ends lost 3 bases and 3 bases, in that order; junction bases with no gene match: 4. CDR3 amino acids: CASSFRAGGDTGELFF. The CDR3 DNA sequence: TGTGCCAGCAGCTTCAGAGCGGGGGGGGACACCGGGGAGCTGTTTTTT.

This clone showed up just a few times. The chain has TRBV7-2 and TRBJ2-4; 8 bases are a match to TRBD2. CDR1 and CDR2 (germline): SGHTA, FQGNSA. The CDR3 covers 15 residues. With 1 base clipped from V and 8 bases from J, the junction kept 7 bases outside the gene matches. The CDR3 coding sequence is TGTGCCAGCAGCTTAGAAAGCGGGAGACACGACATTCAGTACTTC. Amino acid sequence: CASSLESGRHDIQYF.

This chain joins TRBV11-2 and TRBJ2-7; 11 positions match TRBD1. This CDR3 is 14 amino acids long. Trimming cost V 5 bases and J 3 bases; bases outside gene matches: 3. CDR1 is SGHAT, CDR2 FQNNGV, per germline. The CDR3 sequence: CASSPGTGGYEQYF. The CDR3 nucleotides are TGTGCCAGCAGCCCAGGGACAGGGGGCTACGAGCAGTACTTC.

The chain recombines TRBV2 with TRBJ2-5; the D gene is possibly TRBD1 (5 bases). The V and J ends lost 3 bases and 5 bases respectively, with 19 bases between them. In germline, CDR1 is SNHLY, CDR2 FYNNEI. This CDR3 is built from 16 residues. The CDR3 loop reads CASSDVFVSGKETQYF. The DNA of the CDR3 is TGTGCCAGCAGTGATGTGTTTGTGTCAGGGAAGGAGACCCAGTACTTC.

The gene calls are TRBV5-1 and TRBJ1-2; D remains ambiguous. V lost 3 bases, J lost 6 bases, and 15 bases lay in between. The germline V gene encodes CDR1 SGHRS and CDR2 YFSETQ. This CDR3 region has 14 residues. CDR3 DNA sequence: TGCGCCAGCAGCTCGGGCCGGGGATCTGATGGCTACACCTTC. This codes for CASSSGRGSDGYTF.

This clone came up a few times. The chain has TRBV7-9 and TRBJ2-5; 12 bases map to TRBD1. V lost 5 bases, J lost 2 bases, and 12 bases stayed unmatched. This CDR3 region has 18 residues. Per the germline V gene, CDR1 is SEHNR and CDR2 is FQNEAQ (reference sequence). This chain's CDR3 is CASSADLRDRGRQETQYF. CDR3 sequence (DNA): TGTGCCAGCAGCGCAGATCTCCGGGACAGGGGGCGTCAAGAGACCCAGTACTTC.

The rearrangement uses TRBV30 and TRBJ2-5; 8 bases line up with TRBD1. TRBJ2-7 explains the end of the DNA better; the J call may be wrong. This CDR3 has 12 residues. Germline values: CDR1 GTSNPN, CDR2 SVGIG (reference sequence). CDR3 residues: CALRTGTYEQYF. In nucleotides, the CDR3 is TGTGCCCTCCGGACAGGGACCTACGAGCAGTACTTC.

In nucleotides, the CDR3 is TGTGCCAGTACCACCAACGGAGCCCCTATGGGCTACACCTTC. Amino acids: CASTTNGAPMGYTF. This chain links TRBV19 with TRBJ1-2; D is unresolved. CDR3 size: 14 residues. The V and J ends lost 7 bases and 8 bases respectively, with 20 bases between them. Germline V lookup: CDR1 LNHDA, CDR2 SQIVND (reference sequence).